The rows below give T cell receptor beta chains drawn from one sample of a study of T and B cells in COVID-19 patients. Via MiXCR, TCRdb re-called the multiplex PCR reads, giving one row per CDR3 protein. The top ten clones hold 3.5% to 5.5% of a sample with over 15,000 distinct CDR3 sequences, under 30% of them seen once. Sequencing was done on a sample of blood. The receptors derive from a human donor who had recovered from COVID-19. The CDR3 runs from the conserved cysteine through the conserved F or W. Fields, in order: D gene, clone size, V gene, J gene, CDR3 protein, CDR3 DNA. A D gene is named only where the DNA matches it firmly. The size entry is marked missing in some rows and otherwise reads once, few, many or a size class.

.	.	TRBV2	TRBJ1-2	CASRAGSAGYTF	TGTGCCAGCAGAGCAGGGTCAGCTGGCTACACCTTC
.	medium-sized	TRBV6-5	TRBJ2-5	CASSYSGQNQETQYF	TGTGCCAGCAGTTACTCGGGCCAGAACCAAGAGACCCAGTACTTC
.	many	TRBV5-6	TRBJ2-7	CASSLGGSVYEQYF	TGTGCCAGCAGCTTGGGGGGTAGCGTTTACGAGCAGTACTTC
TRBD1	many	TRBV5-5	TRBJ2-3	CASSWRQGDWEDTQYF	TGTGCCAGCAGCTGGAGACAGGGAGATTGGGAAGATACGCAGTATTTT
.	.	TRBV24-1	TRBJ1-2	CATSEKGGPNYGYTF	TGTGCCACCAGTGAAAAGGGAGGCCCTAACTATGGCTACACCTTC
TRBD2	once	TRBV2	TRBJ2-7	CASRELTSGFGEQYF	TGTGCCAGCAGAGAGCTGACTAGCGGATTTGGGGAGCAGTACTTC
TRBD1	.	TRBV28	TRBJ1-1	CASRDDGGQGSDTEAFF	TGTGCCAGCAGAGATGACGGGGGACAGGGAAGCGACACTGAAGCTTTCTTT
TRBD1	.	TRBV25-1	TRBJ2-1	CASSEPTQGQGTEQFF	TGTGCCAGCAGTGAACCGACCCAGGGACAGGGCACTGAGCAGTTCTTC
.	.	TRBV20-1	TRBJ2-1	CSADEGRGYNEQFF	TGCAGTGCAGACGAGGGTAGAGGGTACAATGAGCAGTTCTTC
.	.	TRBV12-3/TRBV12-4	TRBJ1-3	CASSRTLGFGNTIYF	TGTGCCAGCAGCCGTACGTTAGGTTTCGGAAACACCATATATTTT
TRBD1	many	TRBV6-5	TRBJ1-1	CASSDRVNTEAFF	TGTGCCAGCAGTGACAGGGTGAACACTGAAGCTTTCTTT
.	medium-sized	TRBV6-5	TRBJ2-2	CASSPGTYTGELFF	TGTGCCAGCAGTCCCGGGACATACACCGGGGAGCTGTTTTTT
.	many	TRBV19	TRBJ1-2	CASSRGPASGDGYTF	TGTGCCAGTAGTCGCGGGCCAGCTTCTGGGGATGGCTACACCTTC
.	many	TRBV6-2/TRBV6-3	TRBJ2-3	CASSRALWTADTQYF	TGTGCCAGCAGTAGGGCTCTTTGGACTGCAGATACGCAGTATTTT
.	medium-sized	TRBV29-1	TRBJ2-1	CSVVNLDEQFF	TGCAGCGTTGTAAATCTCGATGAGCAGTTCTTC
.	medium-sized	TRBV19	TRBJ2-1	CASSIGRLSFGYNEQFF	TGTGCCAGTAGTATAGGTCGTCTGAGTTTTGGCTACAATGAGCAGTTCTTC
.	.	TRBV20-1	TRBJ2-5	CSALEGVGETQYF	TGCAGTGCTCTGGAGGGAGTCGGAGAGACCCAGTACTTC
TRBD1	many	TRBV27	TRBJ2-7	CASSLSGNDRGGGEQYF	TGTGCCAGCAGTTTATCGGGCAACGACAGGGGAGGAGGCGAGCAGTACTTC
.	few	TRBV28	TRBJ2-3	CASTESTGTGTQYF	TGTGCCAGCACCGAAAGTACAGGGACGGGTACGCAGTATTTT
.	medium-sized	TRBV19	TRBJ2-2	CASQGAGELFF	TGTGCCAGTCAAGGGGCCGGGGAGCTGTTTTTT
TRBD2	.	TRBV6-5	TRBJ2-7	CATSDRGGQEQYF	TGTGCCACCAGTGACCGGGGGGGCCAGGAGCAGTACTTC
.	.	TRBV7-2	TRBJ1-5	CASRPTDGNQPQHF	TGTGCCAGCAGACCAACAGACGGCAATCAGCCCCAGCATTTT
.	.	TRBV2	TRBJ1-1	CASTGRNTEAFF	TGTGCCAGCACCGGACGGAACACTGAAGCTTTCTTT
TRBD2	.	TRBV7-9	TRBJ2-1	CASSFPGTSGGSSYNEQFF	TGTGCCAGCAGCTTCCCCGGGACTAGCGGGGGGAGCTCCTACAATGAGCAGTTCTTC
TRBD1	.	TRBV6-1	TRBJ1-1	CASILTGVGTEAFF	TGTGCCAGCATTCTGACAGGGGTGGGAACTGAAGCTTTCTTT
.	few	TRBV7-6	TRBJ2-7	CASSLGGPYEQYF	TGTGCCAGCAGCTTAGGTGGTCCCTACGAGCAGTACTTC
TRBD1	few	TRBV19	TRBJ1-2	CASSMAGTGNYGYTF	TGTGCCAGTAGTATGGCGGGGACAGGGAACTATGGCTACACCTTC
TRBD1	few	TRBV7-2	TRBJ2-7	CASSPRRQGLQYEQYF	TGTGCCAGCAGCCCAAGGCGACAGGGGTTGCAATACGAGCAGTACTTC
.	many	TRBV27	TRBJ2-1	CASSFAGSSYNEQFF	TGTGCCAGCAGTTTTGCGGGCAGCTCCTACAATGAGCAGTTCTTC
TRBD1	.	TRBV11-1	TRBJ1-2	CASRKTGFYGYTF	TGTGCCAGCAGGAAGACAGGGTTCTATGGCTACACCTTC
.	.	TRBV12-3/TRBV12-4	TRBJ2-7	CASSLEFRWEQYF	TGTGCCAGCAGTTTAGAGTTTCGGTGGGAGCAGTACTTC
.	few	TRBV6-6	TRBJ1-2	CASSPRVGGYTF	TGTGCCAGCAGTCCCAGGGTGGGTGGCTACACCTTC
TRBD1	few	TRBV6-1	TRBJ1-5	CASSEGTGRQPQHF	TGTGCCAGCAGTGAAGGGACAGGGCGGCAGCCCCAGCATTTT
TRBD1	medium-sized	TRBV5-4	TRBJ1-6	CASSFTGDGNSPLHF	TGTGCCAGCAGCTTCACAGGGGACGGAAATTCACCCCTCCACTTT
.	few	TRBV20-1	TRBJ2-5	CSAMHGVQETQYF	TGCAGTGCCATGCACGGCGTCCAAGAGACCCAGTACTTC
.	many	TRBV6-5	TRBJ1-2	CASRETGNYGYTF	TGTGCCAGCAGAGAAACAGGGAACTATGGCTACACCTTC
.	few	TRBV6-2/TRBV6-3	TRBJ2-7	CASSYNRYEQYF	TGTGCCAGCAGTTATAATCGGTACGAGCAGTACTTC
TRBD1	.	TRBV19	TRBJ2-2	CATKTGGDRNWELFF	TGTGCCACCAAAACAGGGGGCGACCGGAACTGGGAGCTGTTTTTT
.	few	TRBV5-6	TRBJ1-1	CASSLLMNTEAFF	TGTGCCAGCAGCTTGTTAATGAACACTGAAGCTTTCTTT
.	.	TRBV15	TRBJ2-7	CATSRVSGGTGEQYF	TGTGCCACCAGCAGAGTAAGTGGGGGAACGGGCGAGCAGTACTTC
.	many	TRBV19	TRBJ1-5	CASSSWGSQPQHF	TGTGCCAGTAGTTCGTGGGGGTCTCAGCCCCAGCATTTT
.	few	TRBV6-2/TRBV6-3	TRBJ2-7	CASSWTKGVAYEQYF	TGTGCCAGCAGTTGGACGAAAGGTGTTGCCTACGAGCAGTACTTC
.	.	TRBV9	TRBJ1-1	CASSVAASMNTEAFF	TGTGCCAGCAGCGTAGCTGCTTCTATGAACACTGAAGCTTTCTTT
.	few	TRBV6-4	TRBJ2-6	CASSDNSGANVLTF	TGTGCCAGCAGTGACAACTCTGGGGCCAACGTCCTGACTTTC
TRBD2	few	TRBV5-4	TRBJ2-3	CASSGKLPGLASVATDTQYF	TGTGCCAGCAGCGGCAAACTACCGGGACTAGCGTCCGTGGCGACAGATACGCAGTATTTT
TRBD2	many	TRBV5-4	TRBJ2-2	CASSYSSGGYTGELFF	TGTGCCAGCAGCTATTCTAGCGGGGGGTACACCGGGGAGCTGTTTTTT
TRBD2	.	TRBV6-5	TRBJ2-3	CASRRSGVSTDTQYF	TGTGCCAGCAGAAGAAGCGGGGTAAGCACAGATACGCAGTATTTT
.	.	TRBV6-2/TRBV6-3	TRBJ1-1	CASSYSRTGSTEAFF	TGTGCCAGCAGTTACTCTAGGACGGGGAGCACTGAAGCTTTCTTT
.	.	TRBV7-2	TRBJ1-1	CTSSSTRTLRNAFF	TGTACCAGCAGCTCGACGCGGACTTTGAGGAATGCTTTCTTT
TRBD1	few	TRBV13	TRBJ1-2	CASSLGMGRQGHAVGYTF	TGTGCCAGCAGCTTAGGAATGGGCAGACAGGGCCATGCGGTTGGCTACACCTTC
.	.	TRBV6-6	TRBJ1-1	CASSEVTNTEAFF	TGTGCCAGCAGCGAGGTTACGAACACTGAAGCTTTCTTT
.	many	TRBV12-3/TRBV12-4	TRBJ1-4	CASMESGGEKLFF	TGTGCCAGCATGGAGAGTGGTGGTGAAAAACTGTTTTTT
TRBD1	.	TRBV24-1	TRBJ1-2	CATSDATDRARGYTF	TGTGCCACCAGTGATGCTACGGACAGGGCTCGAGGCTACACCTTC
.	medium-sized	TRBV29-1	TRBJ1-2	CSVAAQEDGYTF	TGCAGCGTTGCAGCGCAGGAGGATGGCTACACCTTC
.	many	TRBV6-6	TRBJ2-3	CASRKMGVDSTDTQYF	TGTGCCAGCAGAAAAATGGGAGTCGATAGCACAGATACGCAGTATTTT
.	.	TRBV7-9	TRBJ1-1	CASSLAWNTEAFF	TGTGCCAGCAGCTTGGCGTGGAACACTGAAGCTTTCTTT
.	.	TRBV6-2/TRBV6-3	TRBJ1-1	CASSYQPDRTEAFF	TGTGCCAGCAGTTATCAGCCCGATCGGACTGAAGCTTTCTTT
TRBD2	medium-sized	TRBV6-5	TRBJ2-1	CASSSGGAYNEQFF	TGTGCCAGCAGTAGCGGGGGGGCCTACAATGAGCAGTTCTTC
.	few	TRBV12-3/TRBV12-4	TRBJ1-3	CASSLAFAPSGNTIYF	TGTGCCAGCAGTTTAGCTTTCGCACCCTCTGGAAACACCATATATTTT